The 25 T cell receptor beta chains listed next were all sequenced from one sample in a study of cytotoxic CD8 clonotypes in ibrutinib-treated CLL. Assay used: immunoSEQ multiplex PCR; TCRdb lists only in-frame clones, some missing. The sample holds 300,000 or so clones, 67% seen once. The specimen comprised PBMCs, sampled after 36 months of ibrutinib treatment. These receptors came from a human donor with chronic lymphocytic leukemia.

V usage is TRBV7-9 and J usage is TRBJ2-3; 8 bases align to TRBD1. The germline V gene encodes CDR1 SEHNR and CDR2 FQNEAQ (reference sequence). This CDR3 is built from 15 residues. The trim removed 3 bases at V and 6 bases at J, leaving 8 bases unmatched. The CDR3 coding sequence is TGTGCCAGCAGCTTCAGGGGGCTCAGTGTGGATACGCAGTATTTT. Translation: CASSFRGLSVDTQYF.

This clone occurred a few times. CDR3: CSAVGGIHEQYF. CDR3 DNA sequence: TGCAGCGCTGTAGGGGGGATACACGAGCAGTACTTC. The rearrangement links TRBV29-1 to TRBJ2-7; perhaps D is TRBD1 or TRBD2 (6 bases each). The CDR3 covers 12 residues. Germline CDR1 and CDR2: SQVTM and ANQGSEA. Between the trimmed V and J ends, which lost 7 bases and 5 bases, there was a span of 15 bases.

The V gene is TRBV19, the J gene TRBJ2-1; 7 bases align to TRBD1. The CDR3 runs 17 residues. With V trimmed by 3 bases and J by 0 bases, 8 bases remained unmatched. CDR1 and CDR2 (germline): LNHDA, SQIVND (reference sequence). DNA of the CDR3: TGTGCCAGTAGTATTAGTACCGGGGACAGCTCCTACAATGAGCAGTTCTTC. Its protein product is CASSISTGDSSYNEQFF.

The CDR3 DNA sequence: TGCAGCGTTGAAGGTCGAGCGGAAGAGACCCAGTACTTC. Protein: CSVEGRAEETQYF. The V gene is TRBV29-1, the J gene TRBJ2-5; D is possibly TRBD2 (5 bases). The CDR3 runs to 13 residues. The V gene's germline CDR1 is SQVTM and CDR2 ANQGSEA. The V gene lost 1 base and the J gene lost 3 bases, with 9 bases spanning the gap.

This clone was recorded a few times. V and J are TRBV6-1 and TRBJ2-7, with D hard to call. CDR3 length: 12 amino acids. V was trimmed by 3 bases and J by 2 bases, leaving 5 bases between them. Germline V gene data show CDR1 as MNHNS and CDR2 as SASEGT. CDR3 sequence (DNA): TGTGCCAGCAGTGACCTCACCTACGAGCAGTACTTC. The encoded protein is CASSDLTYEQYF.

This clone was observed a handful of times. The CDR3 loop is CASSLSGGNTEAFF. The CDR3 region has the DNA TGTGCCAGCAGCTTGTCGGGGGGCAACACTGAAGCTTTCTTT. This sequence joins TRBV5-6 and TRBJ1-1; possibly TRBD1 for D (6 bases). Trimming removed 1 base from V and 2 bases from J, with 9 bases in between. CDR1 is SGHDT and CDR2 is YYEEEE in the germline V gene. The CDR3 is made up of 14 amino acids.

The chain is built from TRBV10-3 and TRBJ2-4; TRBD1 might be the D (6 bases). Germline V lookup: CDR1 ENHRY, CDR2 SYGVKD. Between the trimmed V and J ends, which lost 0 bases and 4 bases, there was a span of 7 bases. CDR3 length: 14 residues. The CDR3: CAISESDSKNIQYF. The CDR3 DNA sequence: TGTGCCATCAGTGAGTCGGACAGTAAAAACATTCAGTACTTC.

V gene TRBV7-2 combines with J gene TRBJ2-3; D not resolved. The germline gives CDR1 SGHTA, CDR2 FQGNSA. The V gene lost 7 bases and the J gene lost 0 bases, with 11 bases spanning the gap. The CDR3 is made up of 14 amino acids. CDR3 nucleotides: TGTGCCAGCACCATACCGCCTAGCACAGATACGCAGTATTTT. This codes for CASTIPPSTDTQYF.

This clone was observed once. This rearrangement joins TRBV21-1 to TRBJ2-5; the DNA was not used to check the table's D call, TRBD1. TRBV21-1 is a recognized pseudogene. CDR3 length equals 14 residues. The CDR3 coding sequence is TGTGCCAGCATAAAACAATTAAACCAAGAGACCCAGTACTTC. It codes for CASIKQLNQETQYF.

The chain joins TRBV2 to TRBJ2-7; TRBD1 matches at 7 bases. The CDR3 spans 14 residues. Losses at the gene ends were 4 bases for V and 3 bases for J; bases not matched to a gene: 6. The germline CDR1 and CDR2 sequences are SNHLY and FYNNEI. In DNA form, the CDR3 reads TGTGCCAGCAGTGGAGGGACAGACTACTACGAGCAGTACTTC. Residues: CASSGGTDYYEQYF.

This clone appeared a single time. This chain's CDR3 is CASSPQRAGGLDEQFF. CDR3 DNA sequence: TGTGCCAGCAGCCCCCAGCGAGCGGGGGGGTTGGATGAGCAGTTCTTC. This chain links TRBV7-8 with TRBJ2-1, with 10 nucleotides matching TRBD2. V shed 5 bases and J 8 bases; nucleotides not matched to a gene: 12. The germline gives CDR1 SGHVS, CDR2 FQNEAQ. The CDR3 has 16 amino acids.

The CDR3, as DNA: TGTGCCAGCAGCCAAGATGTCCGGAGGGGGAGGGTGAGGGGCGATGAGCAGTTCTTC. Its protein product is CASSQDVRRGRVRGDEQFF. J is TRBJ2-1 and V is TRBV14, with D perhaps TRBD2 (7 bases). The CDR3 spans 19 residues. Trimming cost V 0 bases and J 8 bases, with 26 bases left between them. Looked up from germline, CDR1 is SGHDN and CDR2 is FVKESK.

The rearrangement joins TRBV5-1 to TRBJ2-4; D tentatively reads TRBD1 or TRBD2 (5 bases each). Germline CDR1 and CDR2: SGHRS and YFSETQ. V shed 4 bases and J shed 7 bases, with 15 bases lying between them. This CDR3 is 14 amino acids long. The CDR3 region is CASSAGTASNIQYF. CDR3 bases: TGCGCCAGCAGCGCCGGGACGGCCTCGAACATTCAGTACTTC.

V gene TRBV27 combines with J gene TRBJ2-2, with D hard to call. Germline CDR1 reads MNHEY; CDR2 reads SMNVEV (reference sequence). This CDR3 region has 12 residues. Trimming cost V 1 base and J 8 bases, with 5 bases left between them. This chain's CDR3 is CASSLLYGELFF. CDR3 nucleotide sequence: TGTGCCAGCAGTTTATTATATGGGGAGCTGTTTTTT.

J is TRBJ2-5 and V is TRBV28; the match to TRBD2 covers 7 bases. V lost 6 bases, J lost 1 base, and 8 bases stayed unmatched. Germline V lookup: CDR1 MDHEN, CDR2 SYDVKM. CDR3 length equals 15 residues. CDR3 sequence: CASSRGDPGQETQYF. The CDR3 coding sequence is TGTGCCAGCAGCCGGGGGGATCCAGGCCAAGAGACCCAGTACTTC.

The sample holds one count of this clone. The rearrangement joins TRBV5-1 to TRBJ1-6, with D maybe TRBD1 (5 bases). CDR1 is SGHRS, CDR2 YFSETQ, per germline. The CDR3 length is 17 residues. Trimming cost V 7 bases and J 6 bases, with 23 bases left between them. The CDR3 nucleotides read TGCGCCAGCTCCCCCGTGCAGCCCTCGGGGGTTAATTCACCCCTCCACTTT. Protein sequence: CASSPVQPSGVNSPLHF.

The V and J genes are TRBV5-1 and TRBJ2-3, with 7 nucleotides matching TRBD1. Germline CDR1 reads SGHRS; CDR2 reads YFSETQ. Unmatched junction bases numbered 3, after V lost 2 bases and J lost 0 bases. This CDR3 contains 15 residues. The CDR3 nucleotides read TGCGCCAGCAGCTTTGACAGGGTTAGCACAGATACGCAGTATTTT. Translation gives CASSFDRVSTDTQYF.

This clone was detected once. The chain employs TRBV19 and TRBJ1-5, with 7 bases identical to TRBD1. This CDR3 has 16 amino acids. The germline CDR1 and CDR2 sequences are LNHDA and SQIVND (reference sequence). V lost 3 bases, J lost 5 bases, and 10 bases stayed unmatched. The CDR3 nucleotides are TGTGCCAGTAGTATGGAGGGGGCTCGGCTGTATCAGCCCCAGCATTTT. This codes for CASSMEGARLYQPQHF.

This clone appeared a few times. The chain has TRBV27 and TRBJ1-2, with 7 bases matching TRBD1. The CDR3 sequence is 14 residues long. With 5 bases clipped from V and 6 bases from J, the junction kept 9 bases outside the gene matches. The germline gives CDR1 MNHEY, CDR2 SMNVEV (reference sequence). The CDR3 loop reads CASSLTGLKDGYTF. The CDR3 DNA sequence: TGTGCCAGCAGTCTGACAGGGTTAAAGGATGGCTACACCTTC.

The chain employs TRBV7-9 and TRBJ1-2; 8 bases are a match to TRBD1. CDR3 size: 16 residues. Trimming at V came to 0 bases and at J to 0 bases, leaving 3 bases not matched to a gene. Germline V gene data show CDR1 as SEHNR and CDR2 as FQNEAQ (reference sequence). CDR3 loop: CASSLAGTGANYGYTF. The CDR3 DNA reads as TGTGCCAGCAGCTTAGCCGGGACAGGTGCTAACTATGGCTACACCTTC.

This chain links TRBV2 with TRBJ1-3; the D gene is possibly TRBD1 (6 bases). V was trimmed by 4 bases and J by 4 bases, leaving 8 bases between them. This CDR3 comprises 13 residues. Per the germline V gene, CDR1 is SNHLY and CDR2 is FYNNEI. CDR3 in amino acids: CASSVGQGNTIYF. The CDR3 DNA follows: TGTGCCAGCAGTGTGGGACAAGGAAACACCATATATTTT.

This clone has more than one count but fewer than ten. The chain employs TRBV5-6 and TRBJ2-7; D is perhaps TRBD2 (5 bases). V was pared by 4 bases and J by 6 bases, with 8 bases between. Germline CDR1 reads SGHDT; CDR2 reads YYEEEE. The CDR3 is 11 amino acids. Written as DNA, the CDR3 is TGTGCCAGCAGCGGCGGGCTCGAGCAGTACTTC. Encoded protein: CASSGGLEQYF.

V is TRBV4-2 and J is TRBJ1-5, with D maybe TRBD1 (6 bases). Germline CDR1 reads LGHNA; CDR2 reads YNFKEQ. This CDR3 contains 14 residues. V lost 4 bases, J lost 3 bases, and 10 bases lay in between. The CDR3 DNA is TGTGCCAGCAGCCCACAGGGATCCAATCAGCCCCAGCATTTT. Encoded protein: CASSPQGSNQPQHF.

This clone appeared once. This rearrangement joins TRBV6-1 to TRBJ1-5; unclear D gene. From germline, CDR1 is MNHNS and CDR2 SASEGT. This CDR3 is built from 13 residues. Trimming left V 8 bases short and J 3 bases short, with 11 bases between. The CDR3: CASSIGSNQPQHF. In DNA, the CDR3 is TGTGCCAGCTCCATAGGGTCCAATCAGCCCCAGCATTTT.

The chain combines TRBV10-3 with TRBJ2-7; unclear D gene. Trimming left V 8 bases short and J 5 bases short, with 19 bases between. The CDR3 totals 14 residues. Germline V lookup: CDR1 ENHRY, CDR2 SYGVKD. The DNA of the CDR3 is TGTGCCATCGGCCAACCGCCGCTGCAGGACGAGCAGTACTTC. Residues: CAIGQPPLQDEQYF.